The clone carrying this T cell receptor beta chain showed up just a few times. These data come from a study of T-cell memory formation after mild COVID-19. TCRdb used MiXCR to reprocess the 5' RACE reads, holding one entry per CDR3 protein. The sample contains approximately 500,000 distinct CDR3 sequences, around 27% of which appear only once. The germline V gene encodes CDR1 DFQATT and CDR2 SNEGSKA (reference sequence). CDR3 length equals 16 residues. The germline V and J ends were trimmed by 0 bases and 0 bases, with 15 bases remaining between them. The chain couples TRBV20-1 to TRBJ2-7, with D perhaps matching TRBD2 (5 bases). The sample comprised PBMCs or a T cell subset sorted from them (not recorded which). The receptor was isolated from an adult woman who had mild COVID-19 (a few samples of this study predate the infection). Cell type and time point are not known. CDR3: CSARDWVTTSSYEQYF. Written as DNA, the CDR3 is TGCAGTGCTAGAGATTGGGTGACTACGAGCTCCTACGAGCAGTACTTC.